This is a list of T cell receptor beta chains from one sample in a study of patients and donors after allogeneic stem cell transplantation. TCRdb reanalysed the RT-PCR reads using MiXCR and keeps one entry per CDR3 protein. The sample records hundreds of thousands of distinct CDR3 sequences, around 15% being singletons. The specimen was blood, either unsorted or a sorted T cell fraction (not recorded which). The source is a human donor who was either an allogeneic HSCT recipient or a stem cell or donor lymphocyte infusion donor (not recorded which). It is not recorded whose cells these are; they may come from a transplant donor. Both conserved end residues are part of each CDR3. A D gene is named only where the DNA matches it firmly. Rows may omit the clone size; those that give it use once, few, many or a size class.

clone_size j_call v_call d_call cdr3_nt cdr3_aa
few TRBJ2-1 TRBV25-1 . TGTGCCAGCAGTGAATCGATTAGCGGCCTGTTCTTC CASSESISGLFF
many TRBJ1-3 TRBV30 . TGTGCCTGGACAATGGGGTTTGGAAACACCATATATTTT CAWTMGFGNTIYF
. TRBJ2-3 TRBV5-1 . TGCGCCAGCAGCTTGAACTCCCGGGCCAACGTCGGAACAGATACGCAGTATTTT CASSLNSRANVGTDTQYF
. TRBJ2-3 TRBV5-1 . TGCGCCAGCAGCTTGACCCTCAAGAGCACAGATACGCAGTATTTT CASSLTLKSTDTQYF
. TRBJ2-2 TRBV9 TRBD1 TGTGCCAGCAGCGTAGAAGACAGGGGGGACACCGGGGAGCTGTTTTTT CASSVEDRGDTGELFF
. TRBJ2-1 TRBV5-1 TRBD2 TGCGCCAGCAGCCGCAGAAGTAGCGGGGGGTACAATGAGCAGTTCTTC CASSRRSSGGYNEQFF
few TRBJ1-4 TRBV5-1 TRBD1 TGCGCCAGCAGCTTGGAAGGGGGCCGTAAGGAAAAACTGTTTTTT CASSLEGGRKEKLFF
. TRBJ1-2 TRBV12-3/TRBV12-4 . TGTGCCAGCAGTTTAGGGGCCCCCGTGGGTGGCTACACCTTC CASSLGAPVGGYTF
few TRBJ1-6 TRBV7-2 TRBD1 TGTGCCAGCAGCCCCCTCGACAGGGGAAATTCACCCCTCCACTTT CASSPLDRGNSPLHF
few TRBJ1-1 TRBV28 . TGTGCCAGCAGTTCTGGGATAGGGAACACTGAAGCTTTCTTT CASSSGIGNTEAFF
few TRBJ1-5 TRBV21-1 . TGTGCCAGCAGCAAAGATCGGAATTGGCAGGGGATCCAGCCCCAGCATTTT CASSKDRNWQGIQPQHF
. TRBJ2-1 TRBV7-9 . TGTGCCAGCAGCCCCTCGGACGAGCAGTTCTTC CASSPSDEQFF
few TRBJ2-2 TRBV3-1 . TGTGCCAGCAGCCGAGGAAAGGGGACCGGGGAGCTGTTTTTT CASSRGKGTGELFF
few TRBJ2-7 TRBV20-1 TRBD2 TGCAGTGCTAGAGGCCCTACTAGCGGGAGTGGTGAGCAGTACTTC CSARGPTSGSGEQYF
. TRBJ2-3 TRBV7-9 TRBD1 TGTGCCAGCAGCCAGGGACAGGGACTCACAGATACGCAGTATTTT CASSQGQGLTDTQYF
few TRBJ1-4 TRBV7-8 . TGTGCCAGCAGCTTGGAACGGTTTCATGAAAAACTGTTTTTT CASSLERFHEKLFF
. TRBJ2-7 TRBV10-3 . TGTGCCATCAGGCGGACAGTTTACGAGCAGTACTTC CAIRRTVYEQYF
. TRBJ1-4 TRBV5-6 . TGTGCCAGCAGCTTGGAAGCCGGACCCGGGTATGAAAAACTGTTTTTT CASSLEAGPGYEKLFF
. TRBJ2-7 TRBV5-1 . TGCGCCAGCAGCCCCTGGGACCAAGAGGACTACGAGCAGTACTTC CASSPWDQEDYEQYF
few TRBJ2-5 TRBV9 . TGTGCCAGCAGCGTAGTCGGGGACCAAGAGACCCAGTACTTC CASSVVGDQETQYF
. TRBJ2-7 TRBV20-1 . TGCAGTGCTAGTAGCAAGGGTCCGAAGAGCTCCTACGAGCAGTACTTC CSASSKGPKSSYEQYF
few TRBJ2-7 TRBV12-3/TRBV12-4 . TGTGCCAGCAGTCAAAGGGGGAGAGTTCCATACGAGCAGTACTTC CASSQRGRVPYEQYF
. TRBJ2-7 TRBV20-1 . TGCAGTGCTTATCCCCTCGGGAGAGTCTCCTACGAGCAGTACTTC CSAYPLGRVSYEQYF
many TRBJ2-3 TRBV12-3/TRBV12-4 . TGTGCCAGCAGCGACCACGGGAACACAGATACGCAGTATTTT CASSDHGNTDTQYF
. TRBJ2-7 TRBV7-9 TRBD2 TGTGCCAGCAGCTCCCTAGCGGGAATCGACGAGCAGTACTTC CASSSLAGIDEQYF
few TRBJ2-1 TRBV29-1 TRBD2 TGCAGCGTGCTACGGGCGGGGGGGCCCAATGAGCAGTTCTTC CSVLRAGGPNEQFF
. TRBJ1-1 TRBV7-3 . TGTGCCAGCAGCCGCAACGCAGGAGGGGTTGGCACTGAAGCTTTCTTT CASSRNAGGVGTEAFF
. TRBJ2-1 TRBV18 TRBD2 TGTGCCAGCTCACCGGGACTAGTTGGGGACAATGAGCAGTTCTTC CASSPGLVGDNEQFF